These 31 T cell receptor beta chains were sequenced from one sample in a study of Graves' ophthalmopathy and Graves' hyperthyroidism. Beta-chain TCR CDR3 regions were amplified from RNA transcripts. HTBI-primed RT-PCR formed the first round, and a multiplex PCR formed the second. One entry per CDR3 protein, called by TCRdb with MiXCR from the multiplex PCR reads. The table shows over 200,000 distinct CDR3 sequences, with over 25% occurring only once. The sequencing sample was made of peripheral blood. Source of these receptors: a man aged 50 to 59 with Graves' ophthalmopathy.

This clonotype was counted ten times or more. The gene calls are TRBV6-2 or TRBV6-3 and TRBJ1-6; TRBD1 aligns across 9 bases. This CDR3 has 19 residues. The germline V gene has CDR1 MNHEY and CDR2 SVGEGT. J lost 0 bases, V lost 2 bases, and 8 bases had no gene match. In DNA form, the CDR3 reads TGTGCCAGCAGTTACCGTTCCGGACAGGGGAGCTCCTATAATTCACCCCTCCACTTT. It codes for CASSYRSGQGSSYNSPLHF.

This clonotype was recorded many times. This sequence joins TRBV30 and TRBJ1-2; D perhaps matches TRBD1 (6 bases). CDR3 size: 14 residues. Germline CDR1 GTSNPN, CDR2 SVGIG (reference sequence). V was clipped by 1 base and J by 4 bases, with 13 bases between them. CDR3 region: CAWSGSEGGYGYTF. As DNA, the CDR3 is TGTGCCTGGAGTGGATCCGAAGGGGGCTATGGCTACACCTTC.

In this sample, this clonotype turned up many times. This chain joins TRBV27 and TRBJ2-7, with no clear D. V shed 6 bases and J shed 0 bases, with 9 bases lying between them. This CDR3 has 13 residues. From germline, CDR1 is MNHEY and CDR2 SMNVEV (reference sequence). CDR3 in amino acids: CASRDATSYEQYF. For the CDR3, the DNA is TGTGCCAGCAGGGATGCGACCTCCTACGAGCAGTACTTC.

In DNA form, the CDR3 reads TGTGCCAGCAGCCTAACGATGGCTAGCGGCTACTCGGGCGAGACCCAGTACTTC. Translation gives CASSLTMASGYSGETQYF. The chain has TRBV7-2 and TRBJ2-5; 7 bases are shared with TRBD2. This CDR3 is 18 amino acids long. V shed 5 bases and J 5 bases; nucleotides not matched to a gene: 20. Germline values: CDR1 SGHTA, CDR2 FQGNSA.

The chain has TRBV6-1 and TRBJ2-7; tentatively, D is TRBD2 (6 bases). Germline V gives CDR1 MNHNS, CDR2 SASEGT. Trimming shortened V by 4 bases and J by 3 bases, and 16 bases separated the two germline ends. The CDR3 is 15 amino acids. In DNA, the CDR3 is TGTGCCAGCAGTGCCTATGGGGGGAAGAACTACGAGCAGTACTTC. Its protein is CASSAYGGKNYEQYF.

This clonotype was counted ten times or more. In DNA form, the CDR3 reads TGTGCCAGCAGCCCCGGGGTAAACACCGGGGAGCTGTTTTTT. This sequence encodes CASSPGVNTGELFF. The V call is TRBV7-3, the J call TRBJ2-2; D possibly corresponds to TRBD2 (5 bases). The CDR3 has 14 amino acids. Trimming took 5 bases from V and 2 from J, leaving 9 bases between them. CDR1 SGHTA and CDR2 FQGTGA come from the germline V gene. The full variable domain, with the rest looked up from reference TRBV7-3 and TRBJ2-2, is GAGVSQTPSNKVTEKGKYVELRCDPISGHTALYWYRQSLGQGPEFLIYFQGTGAADDSGLPNDRFFAVRPEGSVSTLKIQRTERGDSAVYLCASSPGVNTGELFFGEGSRLTVL.

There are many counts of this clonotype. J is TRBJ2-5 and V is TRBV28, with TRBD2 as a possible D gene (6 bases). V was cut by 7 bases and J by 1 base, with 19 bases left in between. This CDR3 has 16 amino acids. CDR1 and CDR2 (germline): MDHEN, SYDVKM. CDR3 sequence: CASKKSGRGTQETQYF. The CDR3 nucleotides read TGTGCCAGCAAAAAAAGCGGTCGGGGGACCCAAGAGACCCAGTACTTC.

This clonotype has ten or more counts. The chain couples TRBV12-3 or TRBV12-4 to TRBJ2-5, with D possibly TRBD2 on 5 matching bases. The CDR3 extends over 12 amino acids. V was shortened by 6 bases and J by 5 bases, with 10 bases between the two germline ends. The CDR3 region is CASSRPGETQYF. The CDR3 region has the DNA TGTGCCAGCAGCCGCCCGGGGGAGACCCAGTACTTC.

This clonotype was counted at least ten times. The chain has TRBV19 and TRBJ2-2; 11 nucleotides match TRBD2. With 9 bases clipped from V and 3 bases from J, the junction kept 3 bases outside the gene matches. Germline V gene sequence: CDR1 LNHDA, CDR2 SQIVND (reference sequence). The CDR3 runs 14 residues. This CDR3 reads CASGTSGDTGELFF. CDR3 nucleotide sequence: TGTGCCAGCGGGACTAGCGGAGACACCGGGGAGCTGTTTTTT.

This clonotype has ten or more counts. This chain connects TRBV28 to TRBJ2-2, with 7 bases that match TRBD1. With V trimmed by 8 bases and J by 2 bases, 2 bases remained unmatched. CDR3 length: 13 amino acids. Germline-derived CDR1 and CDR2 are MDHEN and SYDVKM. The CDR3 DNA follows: TGTGCCAGCCGGGACAGAAACACCGGGGAGCTGTTTTTT. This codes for CASRDRNTGELFF.

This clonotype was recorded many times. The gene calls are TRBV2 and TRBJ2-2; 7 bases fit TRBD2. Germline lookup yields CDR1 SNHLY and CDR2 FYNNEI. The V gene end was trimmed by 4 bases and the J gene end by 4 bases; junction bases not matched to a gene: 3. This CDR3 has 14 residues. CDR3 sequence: CASSASSGTGELFF. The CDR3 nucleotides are TGTGCCAGCAGTGCTTCTAGCGGCACCGGGGAGCTGTTTTTT.

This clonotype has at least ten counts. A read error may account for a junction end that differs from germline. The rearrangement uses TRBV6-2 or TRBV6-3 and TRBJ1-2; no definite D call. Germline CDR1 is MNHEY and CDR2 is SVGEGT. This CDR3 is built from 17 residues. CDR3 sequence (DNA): TGTGCCAGCAGTTACTCGACTGGGATCGGTATAAACTATGGCTGCACCTTC. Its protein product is CASSYSTGIGINYGCTF.

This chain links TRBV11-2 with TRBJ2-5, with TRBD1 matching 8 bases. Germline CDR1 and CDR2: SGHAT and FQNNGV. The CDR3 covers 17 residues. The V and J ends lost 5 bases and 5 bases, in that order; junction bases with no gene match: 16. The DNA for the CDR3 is TGTGCCAGCAGCGCCCGACGACAGGGGAGCAACTGGGAGACCCAGTACTTC. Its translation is CASSARRQGSNWETQYF.

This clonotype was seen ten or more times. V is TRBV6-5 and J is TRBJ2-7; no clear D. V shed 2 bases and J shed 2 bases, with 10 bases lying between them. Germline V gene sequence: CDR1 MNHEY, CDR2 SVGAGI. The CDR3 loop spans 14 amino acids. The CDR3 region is CASSYGSEAYEQYF. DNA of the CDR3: TGTGCCAGCAGTTACGGGTCCGAGGCCTACGAGCAGTACTTC.

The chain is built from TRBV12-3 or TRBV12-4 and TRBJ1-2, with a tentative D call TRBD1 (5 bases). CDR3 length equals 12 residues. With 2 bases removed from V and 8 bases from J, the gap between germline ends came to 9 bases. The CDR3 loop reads CASSLWGSGYTF. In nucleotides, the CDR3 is TGTGCCAGCAGTTTATGGGGGAGCGGCTACACCTTC.

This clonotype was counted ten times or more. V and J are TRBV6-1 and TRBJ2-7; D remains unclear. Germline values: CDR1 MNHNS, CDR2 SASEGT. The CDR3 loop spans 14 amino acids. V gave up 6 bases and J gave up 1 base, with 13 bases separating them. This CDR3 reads CASRQDGTSYEQYF. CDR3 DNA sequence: TGTGCCAGCAGGCAGGACGGAACTTCCTACGAGCAGTACTTC.

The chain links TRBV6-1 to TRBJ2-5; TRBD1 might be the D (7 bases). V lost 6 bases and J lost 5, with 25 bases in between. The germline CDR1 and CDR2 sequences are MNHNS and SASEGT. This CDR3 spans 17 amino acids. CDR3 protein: CASRRSPQGGGVETQYF. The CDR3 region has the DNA TGTGCCAGCAGAAGATCGCCCCAGGGGGGAGGAGTGGAGACCCAGTACTTC.

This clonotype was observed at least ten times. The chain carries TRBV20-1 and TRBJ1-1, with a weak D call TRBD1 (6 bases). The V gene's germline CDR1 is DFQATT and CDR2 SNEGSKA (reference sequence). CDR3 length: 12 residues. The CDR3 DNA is TGCAGAACAGGACAGATGAACACTGAAGCTTTCTTT. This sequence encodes CRTGQMNTEAFF.

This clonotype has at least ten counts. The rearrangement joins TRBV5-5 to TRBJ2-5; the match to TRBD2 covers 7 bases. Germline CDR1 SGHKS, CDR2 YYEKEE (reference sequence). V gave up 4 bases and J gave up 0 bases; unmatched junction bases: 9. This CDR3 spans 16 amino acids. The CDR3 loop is CASSRGGLADQETQYF. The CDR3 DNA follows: TGTGCCAGCAGCCGGGGAGGTCTAGCGGACCAAGAGACCCAGTACTTC.

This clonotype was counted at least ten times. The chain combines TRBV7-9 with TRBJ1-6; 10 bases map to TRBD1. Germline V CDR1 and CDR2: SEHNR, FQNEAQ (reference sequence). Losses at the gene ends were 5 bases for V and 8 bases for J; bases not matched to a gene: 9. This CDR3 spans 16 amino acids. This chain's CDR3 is CASSQSDRGSDSPLHF. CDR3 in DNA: TGTGCCAGCAGCCAGTCGGACAGGGGGTCGGATTCACCCCTCCACTTT.

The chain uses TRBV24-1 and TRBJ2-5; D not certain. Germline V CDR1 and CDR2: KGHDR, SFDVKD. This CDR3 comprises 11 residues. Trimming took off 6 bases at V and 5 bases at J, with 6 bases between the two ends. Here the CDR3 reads CATSPQETQYF. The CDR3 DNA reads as TGTGCCACCAGTCCCCAGGAGACCCAGTACTTC.

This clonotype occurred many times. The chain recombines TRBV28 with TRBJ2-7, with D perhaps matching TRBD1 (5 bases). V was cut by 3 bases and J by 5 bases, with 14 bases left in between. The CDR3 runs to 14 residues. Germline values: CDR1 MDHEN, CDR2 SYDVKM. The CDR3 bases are TGTGCCAGCAGTTTCGGGCAGGCCAGGGACGAGCAGTACTTC. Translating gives CASSFGQARDEQYF.

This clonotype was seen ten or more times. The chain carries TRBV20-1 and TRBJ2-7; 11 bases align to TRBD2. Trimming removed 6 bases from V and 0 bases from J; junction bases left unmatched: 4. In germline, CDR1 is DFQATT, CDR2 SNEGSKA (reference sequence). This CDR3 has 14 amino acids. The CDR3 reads CSALGTSGSYEQYF. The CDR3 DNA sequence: TGCAGTGCACTGGGGACTAGCGGCTCCTACGAGCAGTACTTC.

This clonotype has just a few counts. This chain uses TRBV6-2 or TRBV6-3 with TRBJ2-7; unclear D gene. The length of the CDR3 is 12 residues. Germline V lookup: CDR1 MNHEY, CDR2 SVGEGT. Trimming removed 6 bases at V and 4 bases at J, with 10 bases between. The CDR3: CASSSSTYEQYF. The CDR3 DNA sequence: TGTGCCAGCAGCTCATCAACTTACGAGCAGTACTTC.

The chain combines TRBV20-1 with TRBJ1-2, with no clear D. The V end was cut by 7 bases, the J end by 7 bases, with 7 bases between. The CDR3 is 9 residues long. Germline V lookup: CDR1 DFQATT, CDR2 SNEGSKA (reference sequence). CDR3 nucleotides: TGCAGTGTAGGTCGTGGCTACACCTTC. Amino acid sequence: CSVGRGYTF.

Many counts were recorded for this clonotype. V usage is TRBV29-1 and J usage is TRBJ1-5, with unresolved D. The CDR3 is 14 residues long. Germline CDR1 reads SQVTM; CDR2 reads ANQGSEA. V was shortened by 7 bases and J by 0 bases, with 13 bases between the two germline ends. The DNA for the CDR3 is TGCAGCGCCTCCGAGGAGAGTAGCAATCAGCCCCAGCATTTT. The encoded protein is CSASEESSNQPQHF. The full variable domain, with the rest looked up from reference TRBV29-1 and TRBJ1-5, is SAVISQKPSRDICQRGTSLTIQCQVDSQVTMMFWYRQQPGQSLTLIATANQGSEATYESGFVIDKFPISRPNLTFSTLTVSNMSPEDSSIYLCSASEESSNQPQHFGDGTRLSIL.

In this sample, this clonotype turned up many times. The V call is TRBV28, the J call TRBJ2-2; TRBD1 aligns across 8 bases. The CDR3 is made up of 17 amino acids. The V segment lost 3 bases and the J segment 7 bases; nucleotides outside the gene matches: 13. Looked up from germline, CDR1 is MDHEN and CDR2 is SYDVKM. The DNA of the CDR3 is TGTGCCAGCAGTTTTGAGGTGGCACAGGGGGACCTCGGGGAGCTGTTTTTT. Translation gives CASSFEVAQGDLGELFF.

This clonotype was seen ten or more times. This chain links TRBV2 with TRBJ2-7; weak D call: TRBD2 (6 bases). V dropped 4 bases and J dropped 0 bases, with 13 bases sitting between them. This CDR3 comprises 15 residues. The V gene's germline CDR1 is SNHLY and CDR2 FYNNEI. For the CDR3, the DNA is TGTGCCAGCAGTGCCGGGACTGGCCTCTCCTACGAGCAGTACTTC. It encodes CASSAGTGLSYEQYF.

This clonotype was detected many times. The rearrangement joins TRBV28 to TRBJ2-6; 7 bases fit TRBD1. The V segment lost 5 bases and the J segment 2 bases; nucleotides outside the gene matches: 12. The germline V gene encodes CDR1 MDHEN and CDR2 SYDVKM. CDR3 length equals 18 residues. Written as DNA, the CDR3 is TGTGCCAGCAGTGCCCCCCGGACAGGAAAACCTGGGGCCAACGTCCTGACTTTC. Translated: CASSAPRTGKPGANVLTF.

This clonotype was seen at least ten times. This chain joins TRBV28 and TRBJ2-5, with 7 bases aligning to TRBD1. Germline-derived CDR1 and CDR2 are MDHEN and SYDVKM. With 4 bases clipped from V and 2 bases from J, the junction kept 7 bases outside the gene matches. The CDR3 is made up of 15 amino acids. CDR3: CASSSPGGRQETQYF. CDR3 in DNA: TGTGCCAGCAGTTCCCCAGGGGGTAGGCAAGAGACCCAGTACTTC.

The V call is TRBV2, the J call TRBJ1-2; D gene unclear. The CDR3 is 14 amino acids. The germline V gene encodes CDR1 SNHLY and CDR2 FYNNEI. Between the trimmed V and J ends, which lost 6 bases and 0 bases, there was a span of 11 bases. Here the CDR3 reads CASRVGPSNYGYTF. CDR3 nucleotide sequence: TGTGCCAGCAGGGTCGGCCCTTCTAACTATGGCTACACCTTC.